A single sample is the source of the 25 T cell receptor beta chains below, sequenced in a study of blood T cell repertoires in COVID-19. Sequenced by immunoSEQ multiplex PCR; TCRdb stores in-frame clones only, minus some. The sample carries tens of thousands of clones, around three quarters recorded once. The sample was peripheral blood. Receptors were obtained from a woman between 65 and 79 years old with acute or convalescent COVID-19.

The DNA of the CDR3 is TGTGCCAGCAGCCGGGGACTAGCGGGGGCCGGGGAGCTGTTTTTT. This translates into CASSRGLAGAGELFF. The chain joins TRBV5-4 to TRBJ2-2; 14 bases match TRBD2. CDR3 size: 15 residues. Germline V CDR1 and CDR2: SGHNT, YYREEE (reference sequence). J gave up 6 bases and V 4 bases, and 2 bases lay outside the gene matches. Full variable domain (remainder filled in from reference TRBV5-4 and TRBJ2-2): ETGVTQSPTHLIKTRGQQVTLRCSSQSGHNTVSWYQQALGQGPQFIFQYYREEENGRGNFPPRFSGLQFPNYSSELNVNALELDDSALYLCASSRGLAGAGELFFGEGSRLTVL.

The chain combines TRBV2 with TRBJ1-1; TRBD1 is a possible D gene (5 bases). The CDR3 is made up of 15 amino acids. The V gene's germline CDR1 is SNHLY and CDR2 FYNNEI. With 6 bases removed from V and 1 base from J, the gap between germline ends came to 15 bases. The CDR3 sequence: CASREGGARNTEAFF. The CDR3 region has the DNA TGTGCCAGCAGGGAGGGCGGGGCAAGGAACACTGAAGCTTTCTTT.

This sequence joins TRBV9 and TRBJ2-1, with 8 bases aligning to TRBD2. With V trimmed by 0 bases and J by 8 bases, 7 bases remained unmatched. Germline CDR1 is SGDLS and CDR2 is YYNGEE. The CDR3 has 15 residues. CDR3 protein: CASSVVTGGPHEQFF. The CDR3 DNA is TGTGCCAGCAGCGTAGTAACGGGAGGGCCCCATGAGCAGTTCTTC.

The V and J genes are TRBV28 and TRBJ1-3, with 7 bases aligning to TRBD1. The germline V gene has CDR1 MDHEN and CDR2 SYDVKM. J was trimmed by 3 bases and V by 4 bases; bases with no gene match: 9. The CDR3 consists of 16 residues. The CDR3 DNA reads TGTGCCAGCAGTTCACAGGGGAAAGGAGTTGGAAACACCATATATTTT. Its protein product is CASSSQGKGVGNTIYF. Together with reference TRBV28 and TRBJ1-3, the CDR3 gives the full variable domain: DVKVTQSSRYLVKRTGEKVFLECVQDMDHENMFWYRQDPGLGLRLIYFSYDVKMKEKGDIPEGYSVSREKKERFSLILESASTNQTSMYLCASSSQGKGVGNTIYFGEGSWLTVV.

The chain is built from TRBV7-2 and TRBJ1-5; D uncertain. The CDR3 length is 14 residues. Germline CDR1 is SGHTA and CDR2 is FQGNSA. V was pared by 5 bases and J by 5 bases, with 13 bases between. This CDR3 is CASSTGGRDQPQHF. CDR3 sequence (DNA): TGTGCCAGCAGCACGGGAGGAAGGGATCAGCCCCAGCATTTT.

The chain uses TRBV5-1 and TRBJ1-2; 9 positions match TRBD1. V was pared by 4 bases and J by 8 bases, with 12 bases of the junction left unmatched. Germline CDR1 SGHRS, CDR2 YFSETQ. CDR3 size: 15 residues. CDR3 nucleotide sequence: TGCGCCAGCAGCATCCGGACAGGGGAGCTCCGAGGCTACACCTTC. Translating it yields CASSIRTGELRGYTF.

J is TRBJ2-2 and V is TRBV6-6; D gene uncertain. The V gene's germline CDR1 is MNHNY and CDR2 SVGAGI (reference sequence). The CDR3 is 12 amino acids. V was clipped by 7 bases and J by 1 base, with 4 bases between them. The CDR3 protein is CASTRNTGELFF. CDR3 DNA sequence: TGTGCCAGCACCAGGAACACCGGGGAGCTGTTTTTT.

This chain joins TRBV15 and TRBJ1-6; D remains unclear. The CDR3 totals 15 residues. Germline V gene data show CDR1 as LNHNV and CDR2 as YYDKDF (reference sequence). V was cut by 0 bases and J by 10 bases, with 13 bases left in between. Here the CDR3 reads CATSRDRGFQSPLHF. Written as DNA, the CDR3 is TGTGCCACCAGCAGAGATAGAGGATTTCAGTCACCCCTCCACTTT.

V usage is TRBV5-8 and J usage is TRBJ2-4, with 8 bases matching TRBD2. V shed 5 bases and J 0 bases; nucleotides not matched to a gene: 7. Germline V gene data show CDR1 as SGHTS and CDR2 as YDEGEE. The CDR3 has 16 residues. CDR3 amino acids: CASRELAGLAKNIQYF. The CDR3 DNA reads as TGTGCCAGCAGGGAATTAGCGGGATTAGCCAAAAACATTCAGTACTTC. The entire variable domain, with the rest obtained from reference TRBV5-8 and TRBJ2-4, is as follows: EAGVTQSPTHLIKTRGQQATLRCSPISGHTSVYWYQQALGLGLQFLLWYDEGEERNRGNFPPRFSGRQFPNYSSELNVNALELEDSALYLCASRELAGLAKNIQYFGAGTRLSVL.

Only a few counts were recorded for this clone. This sequence joins TRBV28 and TRBJ1-1; D is unresolved. The CDR3 is made up of 14 amino acids. Germline V gene sequence: CDR1 MDHEN, CDR2 SYDVKM. Trimming removed 5 bases from V and 1 base from J, with 11 bases in between. CDR3 protein: CASSTLIPNTEAFF. The CDR3, as DNA: TGTGCCAGCAGTACCCTAATTCCGAACACTGAAGCTTTCTTT.

The CDR3 region has the DNA TGTGCCAGCACCGAAGGGTCACAGGGGGCTTGGCAGCCCCAGCATTTT. As protein: CASTEGSQGAWQPQHF. This chain uses TRBV28 with TRBJ1-5; 9 nucleotides align to TRBD1. V shed 7 bases and J 7 bases; nucleotides not matched to a gene: 14. CDR1 is MDHEN, CDR2 SYDVKM, per germline. This CDR3 is built from 16 residues.

This clone was recorded a few times. The chain joins TRBV4-2 to TRBJ2-7; 9 bases fit TRBD2. The germline V gene has CDR1 LGHNA and CDR2 YNFKEQ. The V and J ends lost 5 bases and 0 bases, in that order; junction bases with no gene match: 8. CDR3 length: 16 amino acids. The CDR3 DNA follows: TGTGCCAGCAGCTCGTCTAGCGGGGATAGCTCCTACGAGCAGTACTTC. This translates into CASSSSSGDSSYEQYF.

The chain is built from TRBV28 and TRBJ1-5, with 7 nucleotides matching TRBD1. CDR3 size: 15 residues. Trimming at V came to 10 bases and at J to 1 base, leaving 10 bases not matched to a gene. The germline V gene has CDR1 MDHEN and CDR2 SYDVKM. Here the CDR3 DNA reads TGTGCCACCCAACGACAGGGAGTCAGCAATCAGCCCCAGCATTTT. This sequence encodes CATQRQGVSNQPQHF.

The rearrangement joins TRBV10-3 to TRBJ1-5, with D unresolved. The CDR3 contains 14 residues. Germline V gene lookup returns CDR1 ENHRY and CDR2 SYGVKD. V dropped 3 bases and J dropped 6 bases, with 12 bases sitting between them. This CDR3 is CAISDAGMGQPQHF. The CDR3 DNA sequence: TGTGCCATCAGTGACGCGGGGATGGGTCAGCCCCAGCATTTT.

The V call is TRBV9, the J call TRBJ1-4; 8 bases fit TRBD1. Trimming took 5 bases from V and 5 from J; bases not matched to a gene: 5. This CDR3 region has 14 residues. Germline assignment: CDR1 SGDLS and CDR2 YYNGEE. This CDR3 reads CASSGTGGNEKLFF. The DNA for the CDR3 is TGTGCCAGCAGTGGAACAGGGGGGAATGAAAAACTGTTTTTT.

This chain uses TRBV7-2 with TRBJ1-1; TRBD1 matches at 7 bases. The CDR3 sequence is 16 residues long. Germline CDR1 SGHTA, CDR2 FQGNSA. V shed 2 bases and J 0 bases; nucleotides not matched to a gene: 6. In DNA form, the CDR3 reads TGTGCCAGCAGCTTACTACCCAGGGGGATGAACACTGAAGCTTTCTTT. This encodes CASSLLPRGMNTEAFF.

The chain links TRBV12-3 or TRBV12-4 to TRBJ2-6; no reliable D call. The CDR3 totals 13 residues. V was clipped by 6 bases and J by 0 bases, with 3 bases between them. The CDR3 sequence: CASRHSGANVLTF. CDR3 sequence (DNA): TGTGCCAGCAGACACTCTGGGGCCAACGTCCTGACTTTC.

J is TRBJ2-7 and V is TRBV7-9; tentative D call: TRBD1 (5 bases). Per germline, CDR1 SEHNR and CDR2 FQNEAQ (reference sequence). This CDR3 has 13 residues. Trimming took 5 bases from V and 3 from J, leaving 11 bases between them. The CDR3 DNA reads TGTGCCAGCAGCCAGGGATTTGACTACGAGCAGTACTTC. Its translation: CASSQGFDYEQYF.

Only one count was recorded for this clone. J is TRBJ2-1 and V is TRBV12-5, with D tentatively TRBD1 (5 bases). Germline CDR1 reads LGHNT; CDR2 reads FRNRAP. CDR3 length: 13 residues. V was clipped by 6 bases and J by 4 bases, with 10 bases between them. In nucleotides, the CDR3 is TGTGCTAGTGGAATCAAGGGGTACAATGAGCAGTTCTTC. Its translation: CASGIKGYNEQFF.

This chain links TRBV30 with TRBJ1-4; 7 bases are a match to TRBD1. The CDR3 is 14 residues long. CDR1 is GTSNPN and CDR2 is SVGIG in the germline V gene (reference sequence). V dropped 1 base and J dropped 6; count of bases not matched to a gene: 5. The CDR3 DNA sequence: TGTGCCTGGAGTGAGGAGGGGGCTGATGAAAAACTGTTTTTT. Protein: CAWSEEGADEKLFF.

This chain joins TRBV5-1 and TRBJ2-7, with a tentative D call TRBD1 (6 bases). V dropped 0 bases and J dropped 11 bases, with 15 bases sitting between them. Germline CDR1 SGHRS, CDR2 YFSETQ. The CDR3 has 13 amino acids. CDR3 sequence reads: CASSLASGTPKYF. In DNA, the CDR3 is TGCGCCAGCAGCTTGGCGTCCGGGACACCGAAGTACTTC.

This chain connects TRBV2 to TRBJ1-1; D is perhaps TRBD1 (6 bases). The CDR3 is 16 residues long. V was clipped by 4 bases and J by 0 bases, with 15 bases between them. Germline V lookup: CDR1 SNHLY, CDR2 FYNNEI. The CDR3 DNA reads as TGTGCCAGCAGTGCACAGGGAAGTCGGGTGAACACTGAAGCTTTCTTT. The encoded protein is CASSAQGSRVNTEAFF.

The gene calls are TRBV29-1 and TRBJ1-2; TRBD1 agrees at 9 bases. The CDR3 is made up of 16 amino acids. Germline V CDR1 and CDR2: SQVTM, ANQGSEA. V shed 1 base and J 6 bases; nucleotides not matched to a gene: 12. The CDR3 bases are TGCAGCGTTGAAGGAAGCCGGACAGGGGAATCGCATGGCTACACCTTC. It specifies CSVEGSRTGESHGYTF.

This clone was observed at least ten times. Other DNA sequences in this sample translate to the same CDR3. The V gene is TRBV27, the J gene TRBJ1-2; 7 positions agree with TRBD1. The CDR3 contains 18 residues. After removal of 4 bases from V and 5 bases from J, the junction contained 19 bases not matched to a gene. CDR1 is MNHEY, CDR2 SMNVEV, per germline (reference sequence). CDR3 sequence reads: CASSSPTLLTTGRYGYTF. The CDR3 DNA is TGTGCCAGCAGTTCCCCGACCCTCTTGACGACAGGGCGATATGGCTACACCTTC.

The rearrangement uses TRBV5-1 and TRBJ2-1; 8 bases map to TRBD1. Germline V gives CDR1 SGHRS, CDR2 YFSETQ. This CDR3 region has 14 residues. Trimming cost V 4 bases and J 5 bases; bases outside gene matches: 5. CDR3 protein: CASSPGQVHNEQFF. CDR3 DNA sequence: TGCGCCAGCAGCCCGGGACAGGTTCACAATGAGCAGTTCTTC. The full variable domain, rest sourced from reference TRBV5-1 and TRBJ2-1, is KAGVTQTPRYLIKTRGQQVTLSCSPISGHRSVSWYQQTPGQGLQFLFEYFSETQRNKGNFPGRFSGRQFSNSRSEMNVSTLELGDSALYLCASSPGQVHNEQFFGPGTRLTVL.